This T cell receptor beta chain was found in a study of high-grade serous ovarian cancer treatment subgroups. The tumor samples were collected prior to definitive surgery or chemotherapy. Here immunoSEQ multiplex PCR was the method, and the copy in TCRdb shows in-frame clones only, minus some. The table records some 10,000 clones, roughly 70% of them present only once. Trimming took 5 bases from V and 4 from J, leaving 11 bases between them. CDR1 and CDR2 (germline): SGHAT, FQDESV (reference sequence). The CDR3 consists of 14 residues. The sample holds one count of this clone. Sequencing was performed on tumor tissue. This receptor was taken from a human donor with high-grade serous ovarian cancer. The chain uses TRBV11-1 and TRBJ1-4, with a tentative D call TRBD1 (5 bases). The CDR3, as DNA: TGTGCCAGCAGCCCTCCGGGGCTTAATGAAAAACTGTTTTTT. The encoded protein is CASSPPGLNEKLFF.